These T cell receptor beta chains were read from a single sample in a study of CD8+ T cells in alopecia areata. Measured with immunoSEQ multiplex PCR; TCRdb has only the in-frame clones, and not every one. The data show fewer than 200,000 clones, with 55% to 75% seen just once and approximately 15% held by the top ten. The sample here was CD4+ T cells sorted from blood, taken at week 24, from a patient treated with tofacitinib. Receptor source: a human donor with alopecia areata. The CDR3 runs from the conserved cysteine through the conserved F or W. The size entry is marked missing in some rows and otherwise reads once, few, many or a size class.

once	TRBV18	TRBJ1-1	CASSPDSTAMGTEAFF
NA	TRBV29-1	TRBJ1-1	CSVERVMNTEAFF
NA	TRBV29-1	TRBJ2-5	CSVLRGFRETQYF
NA	TRBV5-6	TRBJ1-2	CASSLVPGQSNYGYTF
few	TRBV15	TRBJ1-5	CATSRVQGQGRLQPQHF
once	TRBV29-1	TRBJ2-7	CSVVLGYEQYF
NA	TRBV30	TRBJ1-1	CAHGRENTEAFF
NA	TRBV30	TRBJ1-2	CAWRATENGHPYGYTF
many	TRBV6-5	TRBJ1-4	CASSYRGGDLFF
NA	TRBV29-1	TRBJ1-1	CSVEKRLNTEAFF
NA	TRBV7-2	TRBJ2-5	CASSPSGGETQYF
once	TRBV15	TRBJ2-5	CATSTRPVSTETQYF
NA	TRBV25-1	TRBJ1-2	CASSDEGYGYTF
NA	TRBV5-1	TRBJ2-1	CASSLAGYSYNEQFF
NA	TRBV2	TRBJ1-6	CASSDGPVSPLHF
once	TRBV5-1	TRBJ2-5	CASSLGGLAREETQYF
NA	TRBV6-1	TRBJ1-1	CASRPRQTNTEAFF
few	TRBV29-1	TRBJ1-1	CSVGSNTEAFF
once	TRBV29-1	TRBJ2-5	CSVVGTGVQETQYF
NA	TRBV19	TRBJ1-1	CASSAPPGSMNTEAFF
NA	TRBV9	TRBJ1-6	CASSVGQGARNSPLHF
NA	TRBV11-2	TRBJ2-5	CASSLVTTAGTQYF
few	TRBV29-1	TRBJ1-1	CSVSRGNTEAFF
few	TRBV29-1	TRBJ2-5	CSVDASGGTETQYF
NA	TRBV15	TRBJ2-5	CATSRGTSRETQYF
NA	TRBV25-1	TRBJ1-6	CASRKSRRSPLHF
NA	TRBV4-2	TRBJ2-3	CASSQSQGADTQYF
NA	TRBV9	TRBJ2-7	CASSRPGPPFDEQYF
NA	TRBV4-2	TRBJ2-7	CASSQVVAVETYEQYF
NA	TRBV7-2	TRBJ2-3	CASSPAGDSTDTQYF
few	TRBV27	TRBJ1-2	CASSIRRYTNYGYTF
NA	TRBV29-1	TRBJ2-6	CSVEDPDVGHNSGANVLTF
NA	TRBV5-6	TRBJ1-1	CASSLAFGARDTEAFF
NA	TRBV29-1	TRBJ2-5	CSLQVGTGQETQYF
NA	TRBV2	TRBJ1-5	CASREGQVGNQPQHF
NA	TRBV27	TRBJ2-7	CASRITGISYEQYF
NA	TRBV25-1	TRBJ1-6	CASSAMGNGHSPLHF
NA	TRBV7-8	TRBJ2-1	CASSFDRDNEQFF
few	TRBV7-2	TRBJ1-1	CASSPAGEAFF
NA	TRBV29-1	TRBJ2-7	CSVTGLAGAYEQYF
NA	TRBV6-1	TRBJ1-2	CASIRASGPYGYTF
NA	TRBV29-1	TRBJ2-5	CSSGQRQETQYF
NA	TRBV4-2	TRBJ2-7	CASSQEDRGYEQYF
NA	TRBV20-1	TRBJ2-5	CSAKIAETQYF
NA	TRBV5-5	TRBJ1-1	CASSGRLENTEAFF